The entry that follows covers one TCR beta chain sequence. This receptor's antigen is unknown. A far larger clone is one base from this, pointing to a likely read error. This sample is drawn from a study of regulatory T cells in long-lasting Graves disease (dated by TCRdb to 2020 to 2023). About the investigation overall: In the newly diagnosed Graves' disease group, patients had been taking antithyroid drugs for less than 3 months. The study was registered as a clinical trial and conducted in China. A total of 33 samples underwent TCR sequencing, from about 13 patients with persistent Graves' disease and 20 or so patients with newly diagnosed Graves' disease. Patients with persistent Graves' disease were compared with patients with newly diagnosed Graves' disease using TCR sequencing and RNA sequencing of peripheral blood.

Study-level results and caveats: Persistent patients shared more public clonotypes among themselves (around 3,000) than newly diagnosed patients did (more than 850). The study examined only peripheral blood because the primary lesion, thyroid tissue, could not be accessed. Compared with newly diagnosed patients, persistent Graves' disease patients had lower TCR Shannon entropy and fewer highly expanded clones, which suggests clonal expansion. Only the TCR beta chain was sequenced and analyzed. The authors acknowledged the small sample size as a limitation that may reduce accuracy.

Library preparation employed multiplex PCR. The listed sequencing device is Illumina HiSeq 4000. TCR beta libraries were built with iRepertoire HTBI primers and Arm-PCR amplification of CDR3 regions. Gel purification was performed on PCR products prior to sequencing. The authors processed their data as follows. A total of 62 TRBV and about 13 TRBJ segments were identified across samples and were used for gene usage analysis of CDR3 amino acid clonotypes. COPE and FqMerger were used to merge filtered high-quality paired reads into contigs. BLAST was used to align contigs to the IMGT TRBV, TRBD and TRBJ reference genes, and CDR3 was defined following IMGT. Any clonotype with a frequency above 0.1% was counted as a highly expanded clone. Shannon entropy was used to measure repertoire diversity, and the Gini coefficient was used to measure V-J evenness. Clonotypes shared by more than one individual were considered public. The public sequencing data were trimmed at Q25 with fastp and processed into clonotypes with MiXCR by TCRdb, which kept only in-frame beta chains. For every CDR3 protein sequence, its rows merge into one entry that carries the most common genes and DNA. In this record, the V and J calls reflect TCRdb's handling and not the investigators' own analysis. A total of 250,000 or so distinct CDR3 sequences appear in this sample, 18% of them only once. Jointly, the top ten make up roughly 15% of the sample.

The meaning of the sample's time point label: newly diagnosed GD, antithyroid drugs for less than 3 months. RNA was extracted from PBMCs in TRIzol for both TCR sequencing and RNA sequencing. The diagnosis of Graves' disease followed American Thyroid Association guidelines. The patients came from an endocrinology department in Xi'an, China. Each patient gave about 10 milliliters of peripheral blood, collected in an EDTA anticoagulant tube. Ficoll Paque Plus density gradient separation was used to isolate PBMCs, and no additional T cell sorting was done. An Agilent 2100 Bioanalyzer and agarose gel were used to check RNA quality, while a NanoDrop 2000 measured RNA concentration. A further study also used this sample, focusing on T cells in Graves' hyperthyroidism and ophthalmopathy. Per the second study: Stable Graves' hyperthyroidism was defined as the absence of progression to ophthalmopathy over 18 months of follow-up. The hyperthyroidism patients were between 18 and 65 years old and newly diagnosed, with a disease duration of less than 2 months. Exclusion was applied to patients with uncontrolled infections, other autoimmune diseases, pregnancy or lactation. Clinical symptoms, serum thyroxine and TRAb, thyroid ultrasound, and orbital computed tomography formed the basis for the diagnoses. The first round of RT-PCR for the TCR CDR3 was performed with the HTBI primer set and the Qiagen OneStep RT-PCR kit. Most expanded thyroid clonotypes (frequency above 0.001) were also found in blood, which suggests that blood repertoires may mirror thyroid immune responses. A model built on a 13 V-J signature distinguished ophthalmopathy from stable hyperthyroidism, reaching roughly 88% sensitivity and about 81% specificity in cross-validation and 80%/75% in testing. In validation, progression to ophthalmopathy was predicted by the model with roughly 69% sensitivity and approximately 78% specificity, a median of approximately 6.5 months before onset. To identify TCR V-J signatures that set the groups apart, the researchers used a discovery cohort of 100 or so patients, made up of some 41 with Graves' ophthalmopathy and about 60 with stable Graves' hyperthyroidism. An independent validation cohort of 18 to 20 hyperthyroidism patients and over 15 patients who later progressed to ophthalmopathy tested prospective prediction of ophthalmopathy. The roughly 90 discovery patients were divided at random into training and test sets in a 7:3 ratio. In several Graves' hyperthyroidism patients, the study also compared T-cell repertoires from thyroid tissue with T-cell repertoires from blood. After sampling, hyperthyroidism patients received methimazole starting at 30 mg daily, and ophthalmopathy patients received high-dose intravenous methylprednisolone. A second multiplex PCR round built the libraries, followed by size selection and purification. Libraries were sequenced paired-end with 100 bp reads on an Illumina HiSeq2000. SOAPnuke was used to process the raw data, with reads discarded if the reads contained adapters or uncalled bases, had a mean Phred below 15, or lacked an exact constant-primer or identifier match. High-quality paired reads were merged with COPE v1.2.5, and unique nucleotide sequences were defined as clonotypes. MiTCR v1.1 was used to align the clonotypes against IMGT TRBV, TRBD and TRBJ reference segments. Analysis was restricted to V-J combinations with a frequency above 0.0001, which covered about 99% of repertoires. A TCS score was defined as the ratio between F50 (clonal expansion) and ExV (chaos), using BLOSUM62-based TCRdist between CDR3 peptides within each V-J. Welch's t-statistics and random forest reduced roughly 540 V-J features to roughly 13, which were used in a naive Bayes classifier (R e1071). No statistical method was used to fix the sample size in advance, and group allocation was not hidden from the investigators. The paper describes TCR Vbeta CDR3 sequencing of roughly 130 peripheral blood samples, made up of around 41 ophthalmopathy patients, around 73 hyperthyroidism patients and some 17 progressor patients.

This sequence originates from a woman in her twenties or thirties with Graves disease. Donor details come from another sample of the same person, matched by shared clones. The sample was peripheral blood mononuclear cells (PBMCs), taken at new diagnosis, from a patient treated with antithyroid drugs.

The sequence in DNA is TGTGCCAGCGGGGTCCGGGGCTTTGGAGGAGTTCATGAGCAGTACTTC. Translated, this gives CASGVRGFGGVHEQYF. The sequence joins TRBV28 to TRBJ2-7; the D gene cannot be resolved beyond TRBD1 or TRBD2, each matching 5 bases. Counted from cysteine to phenylalanine, this CDR3 has 16 amino acids. Only the CDR3 DNA stays, 48 bases, in frame from base 1. Trimming at the junction amounts to 8 bases on V and 7 bases on J, and the germline ends lie 27 bases apart. CDR1 and CDR2, looked up from the germline V gene, are MDHEN and SYDVKM.